This is a list of T cell receptor beta chains from one sample in a study of Ad26.COV2.S vaccination and SARS-CoV-2 variants. TCRdb's table, derived via immunoSEQ multiplex PCR, lists solely in-frame clones and lacks some. The repertoire holds around 250,000 clones, 70% to 90% seen once, with 2.9% in the top ten. The sample here was peripheral blood, taken in a trial of Ad26.COV2.S vaccine versus placebo. The receptors originated from a person aged 18 to 59 who received the Ad26.COV2.S COVID-19 vaccine or a placebo. Each CDR3 is given with its conserved first and last residue. A D gene is named only where the DNA matches it firmly. Clone size is stated in some rows and not others, as once, few, many or a class when expanded.

d_gene	j_gene	abundance	v_gene	len	CDR3nt	CDR3aa
NA	TRBJ2-3	NA	TRBV10-2	11	TGCGCCACCTATTCCGGGGATACGCAGTATTTT	CATYSGDTQYF
TRBD1	TRBJ1-5	NA	TRBV2	13	TGTGCCAGCACCCAGGGGGTCAATCAGCCCCAGCATTTT	CASTQGVNQPQHF
NA	TRBJ2-7	NA	TRBV28	12	TGTGCCTGCCAGGGGGGGCTCTACGAGCAGTACTTC	CACQGGLYEQYF
NA	TRBJ1-1	once	TRBV7-3	15	TGTGCCAGCAGCTTAAAACCGGCCGGGCAGATTGAAGCTTTCTTT	CASSLKPAGQIEAFF
TRBD1	TRBJ1-6	NA	TRBV6-5	15	TGTGCCAGCAGGGACAGGGGGCTTAGGAATTCACCCCTCCACTTT	CASRDRGLRNSPLHF
NA	TRBJ1-5	NA	TRBV7-2	14	TGTGCCAGCAGCTCAGGACGGAACGATCAGCCCCAGCATTTT	CASSSGRNDQPQHF
TRBD1	TRBJ1-3	NA	TRBV6-5	15	TGTGCCAGCAGACCGGGACAGGGTTACGGAAACACCATATATTTT	CASRPGQGYGNTIYF
NA	TRBJ1-3	NA	TRBV6-2/TRBV6-3	12	TGTGCCAGCAGTTGGACGGGAAACACCATATATTTT	CASSWTGNTIYF
NA	TRBJ1-1	NA	TRBV5-1	13	TGCGCCAGCAGTTCCGGACAGAACACTGAAGCTTTCTTT	CASSSGQNTEAFF
TRBD2	TRBJ2-1	NA	TRBV6-2/TRBV6-3	16	TGTGCCAGCAGCCCCGACCTAGCGGGGGTATACAATGAGCAGTTCTTC	CASSPDLAGVYNEQFF
NA	TRBJ2-5	NA	TRBV15	13	TGTGCCACCAGAGGACCCGTCCAAGAGACCCAGTACTTC	CATRGPVQETQYF
NA	TRBJ1-5	NA	TRBV15	15	TGTGCCACCAGCAGAGATAAGGCAGGGTCTCAGCCCCAGCATTTT	CATSRDKAGSQPQHF
NA	TRBJ2-2	NA	TRBV5-6	15	TGTGCCAGCAGCCCGGACAGAACGAACACCGGGGAGCTGTTTTTT	CASSPDRTNTGELFF
TRBD1	TRBJ2-1	NA	TRBV4-1	17	TGCGCCAGCAGCCAAGATCCCGGGACAGGGGACTACAATGAGCAGTTCTTC	CASSQDPGTGDYNEQFF
TRBD1	TRBJ1-2	once	TRBV6-5	15	TGTGCCAGCAGTTCACGAACCGGGACAGCCTATGGCTACACCTTC	CASSSRTGTAYGYTF
TRBD1	TRBJ1-4	NA	TRBV4-2	16	TGTGCCAGCAGCCCACGGGCACAGGGGGCTAGGGAAAAACTGTTTTTT	CASSPRAQGAREKLFF
NA	TRBJ1-1	NA	TRBV19	13	TGTGCCAGTAGTTTGACAGCGAACACTGAAGCTTTCTTT	CASSLTANTEAFF
NA	TRBJ2-3	NA	TRBV6-2/TRBV6-3	14	TGTGCCAGTCGCCCTGACACGGGCACAGATACGCAGTATTTT	CASRPDTGTDTQYF
NA	TRBJ2-1	NA	TRBV5-1	16	TGCGCCAGCAGCTTGGCCTCTGGACAGAGGGGCCCTGAGCAGTTCTTC	CASSLASGQRGPEQFF
TRBD1	TRBJ1-2	NA	TRBV5-3	13	TGTGCCAGAAGCTTGAGGGGGCGAGGTGGCTACACCTTC	CARSLRGRGGYTF
NA	TRBJ2-4	NA	TRBV4-1	14	TGCGCCAGCAGCCAAGTCGGGGGTAACAGGGTTGACTACTTC	CASSQVGGNRVDYF
TRBD1	TRBJ2-3	NA	TRBV7-9	16	TGTGCCAGCAGCTTATTCTTTGGGACAGGGTTAGATACGCAGTATTTT	CASSLFFGTGLDTQYF
TRBD1	TRBJ1-3	NA	TRBV7-6	15	TGTGCCAGCAGCCTGACAGGGGTATCTGGAAACACCATATATTTT	CASSLTGVSGNTIYF
NA	TRBJ1-2	NA	TRBV19	16	TGTGCCAGTAGTATTTCGGGGACCTTCCGGGGCTATGGCTACACCTTC	CASSISGTFRGYGYTF
TRBD2	TRBJ2-5	NA	TRBV5-4	15	TGTGCCAGCAGCGGGGGTAGCGGGGGAAAAGAGACCCAGTACTTC	CASSGGSGGKETQYF
NA	TRBJ1-1	NA	TRBV2	11	TGTGCCAGCACTAGACTCACTGAAGCTTTCTTT	CASTRLTEAFF
NA	TRBJ2-5	NA	TRBV18	14	TGTGCCAGCTCGCCGGGCCAGGGGGGAGAGACCCAGTACTTC	CASSPGQGGETQYF
TRBD2	TRBJ2-4	NA	TRBV7-2	18	TGTGCCAGCAGCTTAGCCCGGGTAGCTAGCGGGACCAAAAACATTCAGTACTTC	CASSLARVASGTKNIQYF
NA	TRBJ2-1	NA	TRBV9	14	TGTGCCAGCAGCGTAGGGACGGGGGGCCGGACTCAGTTCTTC	CASSVGTGGRTQFF
TRBD1	TRBJ2-1	NA	TRBV9	17	TGTGCCAGCAGCGCCCATAGACAGGGGAGCTCCTACAATGAGCAGTTCTTC	CASSAHRQGSSYNEQFF
TRBD1	TRBJ1-1	once	TRBV5-1	13	TGCGCCAGCAGTTTGTCTCCGGGACAGCCCGCTTTCTTT	CASSLSPGQPAFF
NA	TRBJ1-6	NA	TRBV9	16	TGTGCCAGCAAGGCGGGGGGCGTTCGGTCTAATTCACCCCTCCACTTT	CASKAGGVRSNSPLHF
NA	TRBJ2-1	NA	TRBV4-2	11	TGTGCCAGCACCTCGGGAAATGAGCAGTTCTTC	CASTSGNEQFF
NA	TRBJ2-1	once	TRBV9	16	TGTGCCAGCAGCGTAGGCGGAGGGAGTGGGTCCAATGAGCAGTTCTTC	CASSVGGGSGSNEQFF
NA	TRBJ1-3	NA	TRBV25-1	15	TGTGCCAGCAGTGACGGGGCCGGCTCTGGAAACACCATATATTTT	CASSDGAGSGNTIYF
NA	TRBJ2-1	NA	TRBV9	13	TGTGCCAGCAGCGTAACCCCTTACAATGAGCAGTTCTTC	CASSVTPYNEQFF
TRBD2	TRBJ2-3	once	TRBV5-4	15	TGTGCCAGCAGCCTGAGACTAGCGGGCTCAGATACGCAGTATTTT	CASSLRLAGSDTQYF
NA	TRBJ2-5	NA	TRBV5-1	14	TGCGCCAGCAGCCAAGGACGCGACCAAGAGACCCAGTACTTC	CASSQGRDQETQYF
NA	TRBJ2-2	NA	TRBV19	14	TGTGCCAGTACGAGGACAGGGAGGGCCGGGGAGCTGTTTTTT	CASTRTGRAGELFF
TRBD2	TRBJ2-1	once	TRBV3-1/TRBV3-2	16	TGTGCCAGCAGCTCCCGACTAGCGGGGGGTAACAATGAGCAGTTCTTC	CASSSRLAGGNNEQFF
NA	TRBJ1-5	NA	TRBV5-1	15	TGCGCCAGCAGCTTTAGTCTTGGGGACAATCAGCCCCAGCATTTT	CASSFSLGDNQPQHF
TRBD1	TRBJ1-1	NA	TRBV6-2/TRBV6-3	11	TGTGCCAGCAGTACGGGACAGGGTGCTTTCTTT	CASSTGQGAFF
NA	TRBJ2-3	once	TRBV6-4	14	TGTGCCAGCAGTGATGGTGGAAACCCGGATACGCAGTATTTT	CASSDGGNPDTQYF
NA	TRBJ2-7	NA	TRBV5-1	13	TGCGCCAGCAGCTTGGTACAGGCCGGGGAGCAGTACTTC	CASSLVQAGEQYF
TRBD2	TRBJ2-1	NA	TRBV10-3	16	TGTGCCATCAGTTTATCCCTAGCGGGAGTAAGCAATGAGCAGTTCTTC	CAISLSLAGVSNEQFF
NA	TRBJ2-5	NA	TRBV28	13	TGTGCCAGCCGTACTGGGACCCAAGAGACCCAGTACTTC	CASRTGTQETQYF
NA	TRBJ2-6	NA	TRBV4-1	16	TGCGCCAGCAGCCAAGCCGGGAGTCCTGGGGCCAACGTCCTGACTTTC	CASSQAGSPGANVLTF
NA	TRBJ2-1	NA	TRBV5-5	15	TGTGCCAGCAGCTTAGGACTATTCTCCTACAATGAGCAGTTCTTC	CASSLGLFSYNEQFF
TRBD1	TRBJ2-5	NA	TRBV27	13	TGTGCCAGCCCGGGACAGCCCCAGGAGACCCAGTACTTC	CASPGQPQETQYF
NA	TRBJ2-4	few	TRBV6-6	15	TGTGCCAGCAGTTACGAAGGAGCCGGGGGAAACATTCAGTACTTC	CASSYEGAGGNIQYF
TRBD2	TRBJ2-1	NA	TRBV7-3	15	TGTGCCAGCAGCTTAACGCGCGGGAGAGGTAATGAGCAGTTCTTC	CASSLTRGRGNEQFF
TRBD1	TRBJ2-7	NA	TRBV6-2/TRBV6-3	14	TGTGCCAGCAGTCGCACGACAGGGTCCTACGAGCAGTACTTC	CASSRTTGSYEQYF